Only a few counts were recorded for the clone carrying this TCR beta chain. Its antigen is still unknown. This entry belongs to a study of beta chain features in type 1 diabetes. Across the whole study: Patient and healthy donor groups were alike in age, gender and cell yields.

With 3 bases clipped from V and 8 bases from J, the junction kept 15 bases outside the gene matches. This CDR3 comprises 16 residues. The germline CDR1 and CDR2 sequences are SQVTM and ANQGSEA. Investigators reverse transcribed all isolated RNA, so they sequenced expressed TCRB transcripts. Method: immunoSEQ multiplex PCR; TCRdb's copy keeps in-frame clones and lacks some. The sample contains more than 300,000 clones, around 13% of which appear only once. Broader study findings: Type 1 diabetes patients had moderately but significantly shorter TCRB CDR3s in all four CD4+ subsets. The naive, central memory and Treg TCRB repertoires of patients appeared to be more similar to one another than those of healthy donors.

Via the markers CD45RO/CCR7/CD25/CD127/CD95/CD27, stem cell-like memory, regulatory, central memory and naive CD4+ cells were sorted. The purity of all sorted populations exceeded 98%. The chain joins TRBV29-1 to TRBJ2-1; 8 bases agree with TRBD2. The specimen was naive CD4+ T cells from blood. This receptor was identified in a young woman with type 1 diabetes. The CDR3 loop reads CSVDTRTSPFLDEQFF. In DNA form, the CDR3 reads TGCAGCGTTGATACCAGGACTAGCCCTTTTTTGGATGAGCAGTTCTTC.